This T cell receptor beta chain was captured by sequencing in a study of blood T cell repertoires in COVID-19. Study information: Acute and convalescent COVID-19 samples came from the United States, Italy and Spain. In each case, the material was cDNA or gDNA derived from T cells, B-cell-depleted T cells, or PBMCs.

The V end was cut by 5 bases, the J end by 3 bases, with 7 bases between. Germline CDR1 and CDR2: SGHNT and YYREEE (reference sequence). The CDR3 loop spans 12 amino acids. Authors' methods: Researchers report that nucleated cell counts were estimated from reference gene primer amplification. Assay used: immunoSEQ multiplex PCR; TCRdb lists only in-frame clones, some missing. V, J and clone size were drawn from that table, and D and trimming were deduced from the DNA. The data show approximately 210,000 clones, 84% seen once. The receptor was derived from a woman between 45 and 60 years old with active or convalescent COVID-19. The sequenced material came from peripheral blood. The chain carries TRBV5-4 and TRBJ2-3; D not resolved. In DNA, the CDR3 is TGTGCCAGCAGTTACAATACAGATACGCAGTATTTT. Its protein product is CASSYNTDTQYF.